This is a list of T cell receptor beta chains from one sample in a study of cytomegalovirus exposure and HLA in healthy donors. Libraries were prepared by immunoSEQ multiplex PCR; TCRdb keeps only in-frame clonotypes and omits some of them. Among about 190,000 clones listed, approximately 82% were seen once. The sample was PBMCs. Receptors originate from a man aged 40-55 years in good health and CMV-seropositive. Each CDR3 is given without its conserved first and last residue. D genes are given only for firm matches.

TRBV28,TRBD1,10,TRBJ1-1,ATKTTGAEAF
TRBV7-2,TRBD2,13,TRBJ2-1,ASSTMSGSYNEQF
TRBV4-3,-,17,TRBJ2-3,ASSQPGQTLTLGTDTQY
TRBV5-1,-,13,TRBJ1-1,ASSLVEGEGTEAF
TRBV6-6,-,12,TRBJ1-3,ASSYSRGGNTIY
TRBV9,-,11,TRBJ1-1,ASSVEGDTEAF
TRBV27,-,14,TRBJ2-1,ASSLARASVYNEQF
TRBV5-1,-,14,TRBJ2-3,ASSLYSGTLTDTQY
TRBV18,-,14,TRBJ2-1,ASSPSVGGSYNEQF
TRBV11-1,-,12,TRBJ2-7,ASSLGDLSYEQY
TRBV19,-,12,TRBJ1-1,ASRAGGYSTEAF
TRBV10-3,TRBD2,18,TRBJ2-5,AISETLAGGVGPIKETQY
TRBV5-1,-,13,TRBJ1-4,ASKTTTATNEKLF
TRBV18,TRBD2,13,TRBJ2-1,ASSPSGRGSNEQF
TRBV6-6,TRBD1,14,TRBJ2-1,ASSYLGQGARDEQF
TRBV27,TRBD1,13,TRBJ1-3,ASSARTGGGNTIY
TRBV2,-,16,TRBJ2-2,ASSRGLLLSANTGELF
TRBV7-8,-,11,TRBJ2-7,ASSLVQGSEQY
TRBV9,TRBD2,14,TRBJ2-7,ASSAGGLAGSYEQY
TRBV6-1,TRBD2,11,TRBJ2-5,ANAMAGGRTQY
TRBV5-4,TRBD2,16,TRBJ2-3,ASSAGTSGISSTDTQY
TRBV7-8,-,12,TRBJ1-1,ASNLQETSTEAF
TRBV5-1,TRBD1,18,TRBJ2-6,ASSLVGTGVDSSGANVLT
TRBV7-8,TRBD2,15,TRBJ2-5,ASSQSRGSGSVETQY
TRBV2,-,13,TRBJ2-1,ASSEAHRVVNEQF
TRBV11-2,TRBD2,13,TRBJ2-1,ASSQSGRGYNEQF
TRBV18,-,16,TRBJ1-1,ASSPPGRGGIFDTEAF
TRBV7-3,TRBD1,12,TRBJ2-3,ASSQGQGADTQY
TRBV9,TRBD1,12,-,ASSPRQGAYEQY
TRBV29-1,TRBD1,11,TRBJ1-1,SGDRGVGTEAF
TRBV11-1,-,12,TRBJ1-2,ASSPPGGAYGYT
TRBV7-9,TRBD1,12,TRBJ1-2,ASRDNRGNYGYT
TRBV7-3,-,11,TRBJ1-1,ASSHTGNTEAF
TRBV19,TRBD2,16,TRBJ2-1,ASSSSSTGTSLSYEQF
TRBV10-1,-,16,TRBJ1-5,ASGQWEQGSFVVQPQH
TRBV4-1,-,13,TRBJ2-1,ASSQAGWGYNEQF
TRBV18,TRBD1,13,TRBJ2-2,ASSPMTGHTGELF
TRBV27,-,9,TRBJ2-2,ASSLTGELF
TRBV11-2,TRBD2,15,TRBJ2-1,ASSSNLGLAGTGEQF
TRBV6-7,TRBD1,15,TRBJ1-3,ASSPHPGTGRSGTIY
TRBV10-2,TRBD1,14,TRBJ2-1,ASSEWEDRGYNEQF
TRBV5-1,TRBD1,13,TRBJ1-3,ASSRTGTAGNTIY
TRBV6-1,-,11,TRBJ1-1,ASSVEGHFEAF
TRBV21-1,-,13,TRBJ1-6,ASSKAAGGNSPLH
TRBV29-1,-,11,TRBJ1-1,SVRAGSNTEAF
TRBV2,TRBD2,13,TRBJ2-2,ASSVLATNTGELF